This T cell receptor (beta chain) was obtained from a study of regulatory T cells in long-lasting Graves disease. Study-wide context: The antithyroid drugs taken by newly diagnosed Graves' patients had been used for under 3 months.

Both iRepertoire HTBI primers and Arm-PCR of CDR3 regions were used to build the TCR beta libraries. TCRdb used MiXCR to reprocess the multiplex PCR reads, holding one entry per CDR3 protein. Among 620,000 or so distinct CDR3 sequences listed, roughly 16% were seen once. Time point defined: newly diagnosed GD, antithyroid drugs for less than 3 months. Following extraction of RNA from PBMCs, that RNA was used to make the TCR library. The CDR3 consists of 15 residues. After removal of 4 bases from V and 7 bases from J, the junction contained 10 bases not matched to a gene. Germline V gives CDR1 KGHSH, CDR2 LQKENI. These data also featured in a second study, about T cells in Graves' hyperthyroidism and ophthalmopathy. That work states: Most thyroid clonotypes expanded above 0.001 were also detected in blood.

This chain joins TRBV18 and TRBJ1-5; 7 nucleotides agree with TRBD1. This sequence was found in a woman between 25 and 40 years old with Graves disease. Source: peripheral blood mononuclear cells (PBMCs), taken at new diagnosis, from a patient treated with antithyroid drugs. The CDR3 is CASSRVGGIGQPQHF. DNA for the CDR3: TGTGCCAGCTCACGGGTAGGGGGCATTGGGCAGCCCCAGCATTTT. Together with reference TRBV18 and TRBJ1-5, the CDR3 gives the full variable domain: NAGVMQNPRHLVRRRGQEARLRCSPMKGHSHVYWYRQLPEEGLKFMVYLQKENIIDESGMPKERFSAEFPKEGPSILRIQQVVRGDSAAYFCASSRVGGIGQPQHFGDGTRLSIL.